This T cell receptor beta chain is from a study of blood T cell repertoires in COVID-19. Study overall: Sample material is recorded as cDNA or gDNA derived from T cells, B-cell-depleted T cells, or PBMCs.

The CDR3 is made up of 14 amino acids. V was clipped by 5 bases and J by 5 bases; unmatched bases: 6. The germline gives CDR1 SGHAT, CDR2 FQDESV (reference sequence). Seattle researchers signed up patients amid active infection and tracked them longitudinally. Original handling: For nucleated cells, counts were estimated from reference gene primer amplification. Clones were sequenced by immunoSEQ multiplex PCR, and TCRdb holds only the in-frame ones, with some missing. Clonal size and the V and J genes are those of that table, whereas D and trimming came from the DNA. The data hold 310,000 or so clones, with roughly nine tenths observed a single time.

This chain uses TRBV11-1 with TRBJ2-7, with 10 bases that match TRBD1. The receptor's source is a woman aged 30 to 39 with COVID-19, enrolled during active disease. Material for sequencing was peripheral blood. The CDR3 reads CASSLGTGVHEQYF. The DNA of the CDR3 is TGTGCCAGCAGCCTAGGGACAGGGGTGCACGAGCAGTACTTC.